The entry that follows covers one T cell receptor (beta chain) sequence. Antigen specificity is unknown. The data belong to a study of response to subunit inactivated influenza vaccine. Study-wide results and caveats: The authors suggested that few new T cells are recruited per seasonal influenza vaccination.

V gave up 1 base and J gave up 12 bases, with 16 bases separating them. CDR3 size: 14 residues. CDR1 and CDR2 (germline): SGHTA, FQGNSA. TCRdb redid the calling of the RT-PCR reads with MiXCR, one entry per CDR3 protein. The table has around 790,000 distinct CDR3 sequences, 21% seen once. This sequence originates from a man in his forties or fifties who received an inactivated influenza vaccine. The sequenced sample was PBMCs from blood, obtained about 5 days after vaccination. The V call is TRBV7-2, the J call TRBJ2-4, with D possibly being TRBD1 (5 bases). The CDR3 sequence: CASSLEGLTPDQYF. As DNA, the CDR3 is TGTGCCAGCAGCTTAGAGGGGCTCACTCCGGATCAGTACTTC.